This T cell receptor (beta chain) stems from a study of cytomegalovirus exposure and HLA in healthy donors. PCR employed 60 Vbeta and 13 Jbeta primers. In the original analysis: The count from a later analysis was 70 million to 85 million unique TCR beta chains, 9.5 million to 13 million of them shared. This table comes from immunoSEQ multiplex PCR, and its TCRdb copy is limited to in-frame clones, with some not included. V, J and clone size derive from that table, while D and trimming were established from the DNA sequence. The repertoire includes about 64,000 clones, around 72% of them detected once, and 12% to 15% sits in the top ten. This clone has more than one count but fewer than ten. Its matching antigen is unknown. Donors consisted of healthy bone marrow donors. The study's findings and limits: Information on immune exposure was restricted to one variable (CMV serostatus).

This receptor was taken from a male donor in good health and CMV-seropositive. The sequencing sample was made of PBMCs.

The DNA for the CDR3 is TGTGCCTGGAGTCTAGCGACTTACAATGAGCAGTTCTTC. It is translated as CAWSLATYNEQFF. The chain combines TRBV30 with TRBJ2-1; tentatively, D is TRBD2 (6 bases). This CDR3 has 13 residues. Germline assignment: CDR1 GTSNPN and CDR2 SVGIG (reference sequence). Trimming pared 2 bases from V and 4 bases from J, leaving 9 bases between. Filled out from reference TRBV30 and TRBJ2-1, the complete variable domain reads SQTIHQWPATLVQPVGSPLSLECTVEGTSNPNLYWYRQAAGRGLQLLFYSVGIGQISSEVPQNLSASRPQDRQFILSSKKLLLSDSGFYLCAWSLATYNEQFFGPGTRLTVL.